These 13 T cell receptor beta chains came from one sample sequenced in a study of T cell changes during pregnancy in multiple sclerosis. Data came from immunoSEQ multiplex PCR; TCRdb stores just in-frame clones and leaves some out. The top ten hold 6.9% of the sample, which has 25,000 to 30,000 clones, roughly nine tenths seen once. The specimen was CD8+ T cells from peripheral blood mononuclear cells, collected in the second trimester of pregnancy. These receptor sequences come from a female donor with multiple sclerosis, enrolled in a pregnancy study.

The chain carries TRBV10-3 and TRBJ1-1; D possibly corresponds to TRBD1 (6 bases). V was pared by 3 bases and J by 5 bases, with 16 bases between. Per germline, CDR1 ENHRY and CDR2 SYGVKD. The CDR3 runs to 15 residues. In DNA, the CDR3 is TGTGCCATCAGTGACCTTAAGGGGGTCGAGACTGAAGCTTTCTTT. This encodes CAISDLKGVETEAFF.

The CDR3 spells CASSRRGEMNTEAFF. In DNA, the CDR3 is TGTGCCAGCAGTCGCCGGGGGGAGATGAACACTGAAGCTTTCTTT. This chain links TRBV27 with TRBJ1-1; possibly TRBD1 for D (5 bases). The germline gives CDR1 MNHEY, CDR2 SMNVEV (reference sequence). The V end was cut by 5 bases, the J end by 0 bases, with 13 bases between. This CDR3 is 15 amino acids long.

The chain is built from TRBV28 and TRBJ2-1; possible D gene TRBD2, 5 bases. CDR3 length equals 14 residues. Trimming cost V 6 bases and J 1 base, with 10 bases left between them. The germline V gene encodes CDR1 MDHEN and CDR2 SYDVKM. The CDR3 DNA reads as TGTGCCAGCAGCCCGGGGAGTTCCTACAATGAGCAGTTCTTC. Residues: CASSPGSSYNEQFF.

The genes are TRBV6-4 and TRBJ2-2; no clear D. This CDR3 is built from 14 residues. The germline CDR1 and CDR2 sequences are MRHNA and SNTAGT. Trimming removed 0 bases at V and 3 bases at J, with 5 bases between. The CDR3 DNA is TGTGCCAGCAGTGACTCCCTTGACACCGGGGAGCTGTTTTTT. This encodes CASSDSLDTGELFF.

The rearrangement uses TRBV5-1 and TRBJ1-1; D might be TRBD1 (5 bases). Germline CDR1 and CDR2: SGHRS and YFSETQ. This CDR3 is 11 amino acids long. V was cut by 3 bases and J by 11 bases, with 11 bases left in between. In nucleotides, the CDR3 is TGCGCCAGCAGCTCCGGGACTCTTGCTTTCTTT. The encoded protein is CASSSGTLAFF.

This clone was observed a single time. V and J are TRBV7-8 and TRBJ2-4; 8 positions match TRBD1. This CDR3 is 16 amino acids long. Germline V gives CDR1 SGHVS, CDR2 FQNEAQ. The junction had 11 bases not matched to a gene; V was cut back by 4 bases and J by 6 bases. This chain's CDR3 is CASSSRAGGPGNIQYF. CDR3 in DNA: TGTGCCAGCAGCTCAAGGGCAGGGGGCCCTGGAAACATTCAGTACTTC.

V gene TRBV13 combines with J gene TRBJ2-1, with D maybe TRBD1 (6 bases). Germline V lookup: CDR1 PRHDT, CDR2 FYEKMQ (reference sequence). V gave up 5 bases and J gave up 5 bases, with 13 bases separating them. This CDR3 is built from 14 residues. This chain's CDR3 is CASSQQGPNNEQFF. The CDR3 DNA follows: TGTGCCAGCAGCCAACAGGGTCCTAACAATGAGCAGTTCTTC.

V and J are TRBV10-2 and TRBJ2-5, with 8 nucleotides matching TRBD2. The CDR3 totals 12 residues. Germline CDR1 reads WSHSY; CDR2 reads SAAADI. Trimming at V came to 8 bases and at J to 3 bases, leaving 2 bases not matched to a gene. DNA of the CDR3: TGCGCCAGCGCGGGGGGTGAAGAGACCCAGTACTTC. The encoded protein is CASAGGEETQYF.

This chain connects TRBV18 to TRBJ2-7; D possibly corresponds to TRBD1 (6 bases). CDR3 length: 16 residues. Trimming removed 0 bases from V and 3 bases from J, with 15 bases in between. The germline V gene encodes CDR1 KGHSH and CDR2 LQKENI. The CDR3 spells CASSPPTGSLGYEQYF. CDR3 coding DNA: TGTGCCAGCTCACCACCAACAGGGAGCCTAGGCTACGAGCAGTACTTC.

The gene calls are TRBV21-1 and TRBJ1-2; no check of the table's D call, TRBD1, against the DNA was made. TRBV21-1 is labeled a pseudogene. The CDR3 sequence is 15 residues long. Written as DNA, the CDR3 is TGTGCCAGCAGCCAGACAGATCAGGTTAACTATGGCTACACCTTC. Translated: CASSQTDQVNYGYTF.

This clone was counted a few times. The rearrangement links TRBV6-1 to TRBJ2-6; D is ambiguous. The germline V and J ends were trimmed by 1 base and 0 bases, with 13 bases remaining between them. The CDR3 runs 18 residues. Germline V gene sequence: CDR1 MNHNS, CDR2 SASEGT. The CDR3 DNA sequence: TGTGCCAGCAGTGAAGTGGGCGTGGTTTCCTCTGGGGCCAACGTCCTGACTTTC. Encoded protein: CASSEVGVVSSGANVLTF.

The chain is built from TRBV28 and TRBJ2-7; 9 nucleotides agree with TRBD2. CDR3 length equals 16 residues. Per the germline V gene, CDR1 is MDHEN and CDR2 is SYDVKM. The J segment lost 0 bases and the V segment lost 3 bases, leaving 6 bases of the junction unmatched. In DNA form, the CDR3 reads TGTGCCAGCAGTTTGGTCCGGACTAGCGTCTCCTACGAGCAGTACTTC. It codes for CASSLVRTSVSYEQYF.

This clone appeared a few times. The chain has TRBV7-2 and TRBJ2-7; TRBD1 agrees at 9 bases. With 3 bases clipped from V and 3 bases from J, the junction kept 6 bases outside the gene matches. CDR3 length equals 15 residues. Germline values: CDR1 SGHTA, CDR2 FQGNSA. The DNA for the CDR3 is TGTGCCAGCAGCTTCAGACAGGGGGGAGACTACGAGCAGTACTTC. This translates into CASSFRQGGDYEQYF.